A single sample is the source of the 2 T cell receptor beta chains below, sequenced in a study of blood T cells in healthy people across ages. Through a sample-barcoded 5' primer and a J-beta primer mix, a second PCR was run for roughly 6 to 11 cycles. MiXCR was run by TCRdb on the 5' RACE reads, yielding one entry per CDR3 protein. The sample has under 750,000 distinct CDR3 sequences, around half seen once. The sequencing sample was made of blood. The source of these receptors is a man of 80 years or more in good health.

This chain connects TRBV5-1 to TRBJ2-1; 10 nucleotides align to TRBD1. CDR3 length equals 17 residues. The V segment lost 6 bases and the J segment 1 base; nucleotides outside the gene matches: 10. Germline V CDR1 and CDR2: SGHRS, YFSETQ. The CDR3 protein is CASKGQGKEGSYNEQFF. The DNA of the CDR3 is TGCGCCAGCAAGGGACAGGGGAAAGAAGGGTCCTACAATGAGCAGTTCTTC.

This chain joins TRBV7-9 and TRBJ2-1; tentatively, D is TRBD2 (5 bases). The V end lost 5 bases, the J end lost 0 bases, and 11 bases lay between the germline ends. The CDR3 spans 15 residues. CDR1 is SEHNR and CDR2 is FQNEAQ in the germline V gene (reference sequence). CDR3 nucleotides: TGTGCCAGCAGCCCTGGGGAGAGCTCCTACAATGAGCAGTTCTTC. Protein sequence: CASSPGESSYNEQFF.